The entry below gives a single T cell receptor beta chain sequence along with its context. As yet, its antigen is unknown. This record belongs to a study of long-term antiretroviral therapy in people with HIV. No fewer than two post-ART and no fewer than one pre-ART PBMC samples existed for each donor. Investigators performed immunoSEQ version v3.0 at survey level. Researchers set sequencing to target about 40,000-55,000 T-cell genomes per sample. The assay was immunoSEQ multiplex PCR, and TCRdb's table has in-frame clones only and misses some. This table holds roughly 17,000 clones, approximately 85% found once. Germline V gene data show CDR1 as MNHEY and CDR2 as SVGAGI. V shed 0 bases and J shed 4 bases, with 4 bases lying between them. The CDR3 length is 13 residues. Broader study findings: Diversity measured after ART increased yet remained under transplant donor controls.

The V call is TRBV6-5, the J call TRBJ2-1, with D unclear. The specimen was unsorted PBMCs, collected at the start of antiretroviral therapy. The sequence derives from a man aged 30 to 45 with HIV. The CDR3 DNA sequence: TGTGCCAGCAGTTACTCCATATACAATGAGCAGTTCTTC. It codes for CASSYSIYNEQFF.